These 12 T cell receptor beta chains were sequenced from one sample in a study of blood T cell repertoires in COVID-19. Some clones are missing from TCRdb's copy, which holds only in-frame ones; the method was immunoSEQ multiplex PCR. The data show 100,000 to 150,000 clones, approximately 90% seen once. Sequencing was carried out using peripheral blood. These receptors were collected from a man aged 45-65 years with COVID-19, enrolled during active disease.

This clone was seen just once. The chain combines TRBV19 with TRBJ2-5, with 8 bases matching TRBD2. Germline V gene data show CDR1 as LNHDA and CDR2 as SQIVND (reference sequence). This CDR3 has 13 residues. Trimming cost V 6 bases and J 5 bases; bases outside gene matches: 5. CDR3 DNA sequence: TGTGCCAGTAGCGACGGGAGGGGTGAGACCCAGTACTTC. Translation gives CASSDGRGETQYF.

This chain connects TRBV6-6 to TRBJ2-3, with D maybe TRBD2 (5 bases). CDR1 is MNHNY, CDR2 SVGAGI, per germline (reference sequence). The CDR3 consists of 15 residues. Trimming left V 2 bases short and J 4 bases short, with 13 bases between. The chain's CDR3 is CASSYGSIVADTQYF. The CDR3 DNA reads as TGTGCCAGCAGTTACGGGAGTATCGTTGCAGATACGCAGTATTTT.

V is TRBV7-2 and J is TRBJ2-5; 9 bases map to TRBD2. The J segment lost 3 bases and the V segment lost 2 bases, leaving 1 base of the junction unmatched. The CDR3 is made up of 14 amino acids. Germline CDR1 and CDR2: SGHTA and FQGNSA. DNA of the CDR3: TGTGCCAGCAGCTTAAGACTAGCGGAAGAGACCCAGTACTTC. This translates into CASSLRLAEETQYF.

CDR3 residues: CASTEAGNAEAFF. CDR3 DNA: TGTGCCAGCACCGAGGCGGGTAACGCTGAAGCTTTCTTT. The V gene is TRBV2, the J gene TRBJ1-1, with unresolved D. The germline gives CDR1 SNHLY, CDR2 FYNNEI. This CDR3 contains 13 residues. The V end was cut by 7 bases, the J end by 6 bases, with 15 bases between.

V usage is TRBV7-2 and J usage is TRBJ2-7, with D perhaps TRBD1 (5 bases). The V and J ends lost 5 bases and 5 bases respectively, with 13 bases between them. The CDR3 covers 13 residues. Germline values: CDR1 SGHTA, CDR2 FQGNSA. The DNA of the CDR3 is TGTGCCAGCAGCCGACTGTGGGGCCACGAGCAGTACTTC. Translated, it gives CASSRLWGHEQYF.

The chain links TRBV4-1 to TRBJ1-4; 7 bases match TRBD1. Germline CDR1 MGHRA, CDR2 YSYEKL. The length of the CDR3 is 14 residues. V lost 7 bases to trimming and J lost 8 bases; unmatched junction nucleotides: 10. The DNA for the CDR3 is TGCGCCAGCAAGAAACAGGGGTTTGGGGAAAAACTGTTTTTT. This gives the protein CASKKQGFGEKLFF.

The gene calls are TRBV11-2 and TRBJ2-1; D may be TRBD1 (6 bases). CDR3 length: 15 residues. V gave up 4 bases and J gave up 3 bases, with 13 bases separating them. Germline V gene data show CDR1 as SGHAT and CDR2 as FQNNGV. The CDR3 DNA follows: TGTGCCAGCAGCTCCCTCACAGGGAGCTACAATGAGCAGTTCTTC. Protein: CASSSLTGSYNEQFF.

This clone is a singleton in its sample. The V and J genes are TRBV5-1 and TRBJ2-3; TRBD2 aligns across 7 bases. The CDR3 runs 14 residues. Germline V gives CDR1 SGHRS, CDR2 YFSETQ. V gave up 5 bases and J gave up 4 bases; unmatched junction bases: 7. CDR3 sequence reads: CASRDSAGADTQYF. CDR3 nucleotides: TGCGCCAGCAGAGATTCGGCGGGGGCAGATACGCAGTATTTT.

The CDR3 region is CASSEGLRGSREQYV. In DNA, the CDR3 is TGTGCCAGCAGTGAAGGGTTAAGGGGGTCGAGGGAGCAGTACGTC. This rearrangement joins TRBV2 to TRBJ2-7, with D perhaps matching TRBD1 (6 bases). This CDR3 is 15 amino acids long. Germline CDR1 is SNHLY and CDR2 is FYNNEI. V was cut by 1 base and J by 7 bases, with 17 bases left in between.

The V and J genes are TRBV10-3 and TRBJ2-5, with a possible D match to TRBD1 (5 bases). CDR1 is ENHRY and CDR2 is SYGVKD in the germline V gene. This CDR3 contains 13 residues. V dropped 6 bases and J dropped 5 bases, with 13 bases sitting between them. The CDR3 here is CAIRKGVGETQYF. CDR3 DNA: TGTGCCATCAGAAAAGGGGTGGGGGAGACCCAGTACTTC.

V gene TRBV7-3 combines with J gene TRBJ2-7; perhaps TRBD1 as D (9 bases). The CDR3 sequence is 17 residues long. Germline assignment: CDR1 SGHTA and CDR2 FQGTGA. Trimming removed 2 bases from V and 7 bases from J, with 24 bases in between. The CDR3 DNA reads as TGTGCCAGCAGCTTAGACAGGGGGACTAGTTGGAGCTGGGAGCAGTACGTC. It encodes CASSLDRGTSWSWEQYV.

The gene calls are TRBV20-1 and TRBJ1-2, with TRBD1 identical over 8 bases. Per the germline V gene, CDR1 is DFQATT and CDR2 is SNEGSKA (reference sequence). This CDR3 has 11 amino acids. CDR3 residues: CRVTGEGGYTF. CDR3 DNA: TGCAGGGTGACAGGGGAAGGCGGCTACACCTTC.